These T cell receptor beta chains were read from a single sample in a study of blood T cell repertoires in COVID-19. The assay was immunoSEQ multiplex PCR, and TCRdb's table has in-frame clones only and misses some. The sample records 140,000 to 150,000 clones, 75% to 90% being singletons. The sequenced material came from PBMCs or T cells enriched from blood (not recorded which). The receptors shown here come from a man in his fifties who had recovered from COVID-19. Each CDR3 is given with its conserved first and last residue. The D gene is left open where the match is weak. Only some rows state a clone size, as once, few, many or a class for expanded clones.

V: TRBV6-5; size: once; J: TRBJ1-5; D: TRBD1; DNA: TGTGCCAGGGTCGGACAGGCTAGCAATCAGCCCCAGCATTTT; CDR3: CARVGQASNQPQHF
V: TRBV11-3; size: .; J: TRBJ2-5; D: TRBD1; DNA: TGTGCCAGCAGCCTTGGACAGGGGAGGGAGACCCAGTACTTC; CDR3: CASSLGQGRETQYF
V: TRBV28; size: .; J: TRBJ1-3; D: TRBD1; DNA: TGTGCCAGCGTCACAGGGGACGGTGGAAACACCATATATTTT; CDR3: CASVTGDGGNTIYF
V: TRBV19; size: .; J: TRBJ2-1; D: .; DNA: TGTGCCAGTAGTATTAAAAGGGGATGGGAGGACGGGGTTAACAATGAGCAGTTCTTC; CDR3: CASSIKRGWEDGVNNEQFF
V: TRBV2; size: .; J: TRBJ1-4; D: TRBD1; DNA: TGTGCCAGCAGCGGGACAGGCCAGTGGGGTGAAAAACTGTTTTTT; CDR3: CASSGTGQWGEKLFF
V: TRBV7-9; size: .; J: TRBJ2-5; D: .; DNA: TGTGCCAGCAGCTTAGGGCTACCGGGGAGAGAGACCCAGTACTTC; CDR3: CASSLGLPGRETQYF
V: TRBV19; size: once; J: TRBJ2-3; D: TRBD1; DNA: TGTGCCAGTAGTATAGACCGAGGCAGGGGGTCAGATACGCAGTATTTT; CDR3: CASSIDRGRGSDTQYF
V: TRBV7-6; size: .; J: TRBJ2-2; D: TRBD2; DNA: TGTGCCAGCAGCTTAGGTCTAGCGGGGGCCGGGGAGCTGTTTTTT; CDR3: CASSLGLAGAGELFF
V: TRBV9; size: .; J: TRBJ1-2; D: .; DNA: TGTGCCAGCAGCACCTCCCCCCATCCTACCGACTATGGCTACACCTTC; CDR3: CASSTSPHPTDYGYTF
V: TRBV6-5; size: .; J: TRBJ1-5; D: TRBD1; DNA: TGTGCCAGCAGTTTGGGACAGGGCGGAAGACAGCCCCAGCATTTT; CDR3: CASSLGQGGRQPQHF
V: TRBV6-2/TRBV6-3; size: .; J: TRBJ2-2; D: TRBD2; DNA: TGTGCCAGCAGTTACTCCCGTGGAAGCGGGGGGGCAAAAACCGGGGAGCTGTTTTTT; CDR3: CASSYSRGSGGAKTGELFF
V: TRBV5-1; size: .; J: TRBJ1-1; D: TRBD1; DNA: TGCGCCAGCAGCCCCAGGACAGGGGGGAGAGGTGGCACTGAAGCTTTCTTT; CDR3: CASSPRTGGRGGTEAFF
V: TRBV6-2/TRBV6-3; size: once; J: TRBJ2-1; D: TRBD2; DNA: TGTGCCAGCAGTACACTAGCGGGAGGGCCTGGGAATGAGCAGTTCTTC; CDR3: CASSTLAGGPGNEQFF
V: TRBV2; size: .; J: TRBJ1-1; D: .; DNA: TGTGCCAGCAGTGACACTTTGGGGGGATTAAACACTGAAGCTTTCTTT; CDR3: CASSDTLGGLNTEAFF
V: TRBV5-4; size: .; J: TRBJ2-5; D: TRBD2; DNA: TGTGCCAGCAGCTTGGCCGGGACTAAGGTGTGGGAGACCCAGTACTTC; CDR3: CASSLAGTKVWETQYF
V: TRBV28; size: .; J: TRBJ2-3; D: .; DNA: TGTGCCAGCAGTCCCCTTGTTCGGGCAGATACGCAGTATTTT; CDR3: CASSPLVRADTQYF
V: TRBV11-2; size: once; J: TRBJ2-3; D: .; DNA: TGTGCCAGCAGCTTCTCCTCAGACACAGATACGCAGTATTTT; CDR3: CASSFSSDTDTQYF
V: TRBV4-3; size: once; J: TRBJ2-1; D: .; DNA: TGCGCCAGCAGTCTCCCTGAGCAGTTCTTC; CDR3: CASSLPEQFF
V: TRBV28; size: .; J: TRBJ1-2; D: TRBD1; DNA: TGTGCCAGCAGTTGGGGGACAGCAATTCTATCGGGTGGCTACACCTTC; CDR3: CASSWGTAILSGGYTF
V: TRBV5-3; size: .; J: TRBJ2-1; D: .; DNA: TGTGCCAGAAGCTTGGGAGAGGGAACTAGCTTATATGAGCAGTTCTTC; CDR3: CARSLGEGTSLYEQFF
V: TRBV7-2; size: .; J: TRBJ2-1; D: .; DNA: TGTGCCAGCAGCTTAGGGCCTAGCAGCAATGAGCAGTTCTTC; CDR3: CASSLGPSSNEQFF
V: TRBV2; size: .; J: TRBJ1-2; D: .; DNA: TGTGCCAGCAGTGAAGGGCCGTACTATGGCTACACCTTC; CDR3: CASSEGPYYGYTF
V: TRBV3-1/TRBV3-2; size: .; J: TRBJ1-2; D: .; DNA: TGTGCCAGCAGCGCACTATGGGGGGACTATGGCTACACCTTC; CDR3: CASSALWGDYGYTF
V: TRBV5-1; size: .; J: TRBJ2-5; D: TRBD2; DNA: TGCGCCAGCAGCCGCTCGCTTAGCGGGGGGTCTCAAGAGACCCAGTACTTC; CDR3: CASSRSLSGGSQETQYF
V: TRBV18; size: .; J: TRBJ1-5; D: .; DNA: TGTGCCAGCAGAGCGGGGGGGGAGAATCAGCCCCAGCATTTT; CDR3: CASRAGGENQPQHF
V: TRBV27; size: few; J: TRBJ1-4; D: TRBD1; DNA: TGTGCCAGCAGTCAAGACAGGGGAGCAACTAATGAAAAACTGTTTTTT; CDR3: CASSQDRGATNEKLFF
V: TRBV7-3; size: .; J: TRBJ2-5; D: TRBD1; DNA: TGTGCCAGCAGCTTAAACAGGGGGCGAGGGGAGACCCAGTACTTC; CDR3: CASSLNRGRGETQYF
V: TRBV28; size: .; J: TRBJ2-5; D: TRBD2; DNA: TGTGCCAGCAGTTTCTGGTATAGCGGGGAGCAAGAGACCCAGTACTTC; CDR3: CASSFWYSGEQETQYF
V: TRBV5-4; size: .; J: TRBJ2-2; D: .; DNA: TGTGCCAGCAGCTCCCGGGACAAGAACACCGGGGAGCTGTTTTTT; CDR3: CASSSRDKNTGELFF
V: TRBV7-3; size: few; J: TRBJ2-1; D: TRBD2; DNA: TGTGCCAGCAGCTTAAGGGCCGGGACTAGCGGGAGGGCATATGAGCAGTTCTTC; CDR3: CASSLRAGTSGRAYEQFF
V: TRBV7-2; size: .; J: TRBJ2-5; D: .; DNA: TGTGCCAGCAGCACTCAGGAGCGCAGGGGCAAAGAGACCCAGTACTTC; CDR3: CASSTQERRGKETQYF
V: TRBV24-1; size: .; J: TRBJ2-1; D: .; DNA: TGTGCCACCAGTGATCGGGGTGATGAGCAGTTCTTC; CDR3: CATSDRGDEQFF
V: TRBV11-3; size: .; J: TRBJ2-3; D: .; DNA: TGTGCCAGCAGCTTAGCAAGGAGCGCAGATACGCAGTATTTT; CDR3: CASSLARSADTQYF
V: TRBV24-1; size: .; J: TRBJ1-5; D: .; DNA: TGTGCCCCCCCCTTATCCCTAAGCAATCAGCCCCAGCATTTT; CDR3: CAPPLSLSNQPQHF
V: TRBV7-2; size: .; J: TRBJ2-5; D: .; DNA: TGTGCCAGCAGCTTAGGATTCAGGGGAGAGACCCAGTACTTC; CDR3: CASSLGFRGETQYF
V: TRBV6-5; size: .; J: TRBJ1-5; D: .; DNA: TGTGCCAGCAAACCCCGGGGGGATAGCAATCAGCCCCAGCATTTT; CDR3: CASKPRGDSNQPQHF
V: TRBV28; size: once; J: TRBJ1-2; D: .; DNA: TGTGCCAGCAGACTCACTCTGGGCAGGGGCCGAGGGATTTCAAATGGCTACACCTTC; CDR3: CASRLTLGRGRGISNGYTF
V: TRBV4-3; size: .; J: TRBJ2-3; D: TRBD2; DNA: TGCGCCAGCAGCCCAGACGCGGGGGGCACAGATACGCAGTATTTT; CDR3: CASSPDAGGTDTQYF
V: TRBV27; size: .; J: TRBJ1-1; D: .; DNA: TGTGCCAGCAGTTTATCGCGAGTCTTGAACACTGAAGCTTTCTTT; CDR3: CASSLSRVLNTEAFF
V: TRBV2; size: .; J: TRBJ2-1; D: TRBD2; DNA: TGTGCCAGCCCGAGCACTAGCGGGCTAGTCTCCTACAATGAGCAGTTCTTC; CDR3: CASPSTSGLVSYNEQFF
V: TRBV30; size: .; J: TRBJ1-6; D: TRBD1; DNA: TGTGCCTGGAAGGACAGGGGATTGGGATCACCCCTCCACTTT; CDR3: CAWKDRGLGSPLHF
V: TRBV6-5; size: .; J: TRBJ1-2; D: .; DNA: TGTGCCAGCACCAAAACAGGGAGTGGGGGTGGCTACACCTTC; CDR3: CASTKTGSGGGYTF
V: TRBV19; size: .; J: TRBJ2-2; D: .; DNA: TGTGCCAGTATAAAAGGGGGTAGCACCGGGGAGCTGTTTTTT; CDR3: CASIKGGSTGELFF
V: TRBV2; size: .; J: TRBJ2-4; D: .; DNA: TGTGCCAGCACTGTCTCAGGTGCCATTCAGTACTTC; CDR3: CASTVSGAIQYF
V: TRBV7-8; size: .; J: TRBJ1-6; D: .; DNA: TGTGCCAGCAGCGGCGGAGGGTCGGGAGGGGGACCCCTCCACTTT; CDR3: CASSGGGSGGGPLHF
V: TRBV19; size: .; J: TRBJ2-5; D: TRBD2; DNA: TGTGCCAGTAGGGGAGCGGGGGGGCAAGAGACCCAGTACTTC; CDR3: CASRGAGGQETQYF
V: TRBV7-3; size: .; J: TRBJ2-1; D: TRBD1; DNA: TGTGCCAGCAGCCGGGACAGGGGGAACAATGAGCAGTTCTTC; CDR3: CASSRDRGNNEQFF
V: TRBV6-5; size: .; J: TRBJ2-7; D: TRBD1; DNA: TGTGCCAGCAGGGTGACAGGGGGCTCCCCCTACGAGCAGTACTTC; CDR3: CASRVTGGSPYEQYF
V: TRBV12-3/TRBV12-4; size: .; J: TRBJ1-2; D: .; DNA: TGTGCCAGCAGTCCTAGGGGTGCCGGCTACACCTTC; CDR3: CASSPRGAGYTF
V: TRBV7-3; size: .; J: TRBJ2-1; D: .; DNA: TGTGCCAGCAGCTTAGTCGGCGGGGAAAGCCTCCTCGGTGAGCAGTTCTTC; CDR3: CASSLVGGESLLGEQFF
V: TRBV18; size: .; J: TRBJ2-5; D: TRBD1; DNA: TGTGCCAGCTCACGCATCCGGGGACAGGGCACCCAAGAGACCCAGTACTTC; CDR3: CASSRIRGQGTQETQYF
V: TRBV5-1; size: once; J: TRBJ2-6; D: .; DNA: TGCGCCAGCAGCACGGTCTCTGGGGCCAACGTCCTGACTTTC; CDR3: CASSTVSGANVLTF
V: TRBV5-5; size: .; J: TRBJ1-5; D: TRBD1; DNA: TGTGCCAGCAGCTTGTACTTTGGCAGGGGGAACAATCAGCCCCAGCATTTT; CDR3: CASSLYFGRGNNQPQHF